This TCR beta chain was captured in a study of T cell responses to AZD1222 COVID-19 vaccine. Study information: Second doses at about 4 or about 12 weeks were pooled.

Notes on this clone: Its antigen is not known.

Generated by immunoSEQ multiplex PCR, the TCRdb table keeps only in-frame clones and is missing some. The sample gives roughly 120,000 clones, around 90% of which show up once; over 7.5% is in the top ten. Germline loops: CDR1 LGHDT, CDR2 YNNKEL (reference sequence). The CDR3 contains 14 residues. The germline V and J ends were trimmed by 1 base and 13 bases, with 14 bases remaining between them. Overall study results and limits: Clonal diversity may have been underestimated in mostly white British donors. Unmutated regions of variants are reportedly targeted by nearly half of spike-specific TCRs.

This clonotype was obtained from an adult in good health. This rearrangement joins TRBV3-1 (or the pseudogene TRBV3-2) to TRBJ1-6, with D unclear. The sequenced sample was peripheral blood, obtained on day 0 of AZD1222 vaccination. For the CDR3, the DNA is TGTGCCAGCAGCCAAGCGGGGAGTGGTCTCCCCCTCCACTTT. Translated, it gives CASSQAGSGLPLHF.